Shown below are 20 T cell receptor beta chains from a single sample sequenced in a study of cytomegalovirus exposure and HLA in healthy donors (dated by TCRdb to about 2017). The protocol used for the library was the immunoSEQ multiplex PCR assay. The multiplex PCR relied on a mix of 60 forward primers for TCR Vbeta segments and 13 reverse primers for TCR Jbeta segments. This immuneACCESS table, as held by TCRdb, lists in-frame sequences with V and J called but not all clones. Of the missing ones, under half trace to an unresolved V gene in checked studies; the others have no known cause. This sample has about 130,000 clones in its table, and over 60% of those were observed once. Clones ranked in the top ten supply roughly 3% of the sample. The sample was PBMCs. These receptors were taken from a human donor in good health.

This clone showed up just once. The J gene is TRBJ2-5, the V gene TRBV5-1; D not certain. The V and J ends lost 2 bases and 5 bases respectively, with 10 bases between them. The CDR3 extends over 13 amino acids. Germline loops: CDR1 SGHRS, CDR2 YFSETQ. Written as DNA, the CDR3 is TGCGCCAGCAGCTTAAACGGTCTCGAGACCCAGTACTTC. As protein: CASSLNGLETQYF.

The chain uses TRBV29-1 and TRBJ1-1, with TRBD1 as a possible D gene (5 bases). Between the trimmed V and J ends, which lost 0 bases and 10 bases, there was a span of 12 bases. This CDR3 contains 12 residues. Per germline, CDR1 SQVTM and CDR2 ANQGSEA. This CDR3 reads CSVEEGHPGAFF. CDR3 coding DNA: TGCAGCGTTGAAGAGGGGCACCCCGGAGCTTTCTTT.

The V call is TRBV2, the J call TRBJ2-7, with D possibly being TRBD2 (7 bases). This CDR3 has 13 amino acids. CDR1 and CDR2 from the germline V gene are SNHLY and FYNNEI. The V gene lost 7 bases and the J gene lost 0 bases, with 10 bases spanning the gap. The CDR3 nucleotides read TGTGCCAGCATAGGGGGGGGCTCCTACGAGCAGTACTTC. This translates into CASIGGGSYEQYF. Drawing the rest from reference TRBV2 and TRBJ2-7, the complete variable domain is EPEVTQTPSHQVTQMGQEVILRCVPISNHLYFYWYRQILGQKVEFLVSFYNNEISEKSEIFDDQFSVERPDGSNFTLKIRSTKLEDSAMYFCASIGGGSYEQYFGPGTRLTVT.

V gene TRBV4-3 combines with J gene TRBJ2-3; 16 bases align to TRBD2. There are 21 residues in the CDR3. V was pared by 2 bases and J by 3 bases, with 14 bases of the junction left unmatched. Germline values: CDR1 LGHNA, CDR2 YSLEER. The CDR3 protein is CASSQLKTGLAGGPGTDTQYF. The CDR3 nucleotides read TGCGCCAGCAGCCAACTAAAAACGGGACTAGCGGGAGGGCCTGGGACAGATACGCAGTATTTT.

This sequence joins TRBV29-1 and TRBJ2-7, with D perhaps matching TRBD2 (6 bases). V was trimmed by 7 bases and J by 6 bases, leaving 13 bases between them. This CDR3 has 11 amino acids. Germline loops: CDR1 SQVTM, CDR2 ANQGSEA. CDR3 sequence: CSGYLGGEQYF. CDR3 nucleotide sequence: TGCAGCGGGTACCTCGGGGGCGAGCAGTACTTC.

This chain uses TRBV5-6 with TRBJ1-2; TRBD1 agrees at 9 bases. V was clipped by 4 bases and J by 3 bases; unmatched bases: 13. The V gene's germline CDR1 is SGHDT and CDR2 YYEEEE. This CDR3 has 17 amino acids. CDR3 coding DNA: TGTGCCAGCAGCCCCAGGACAGGGGCCCCCTTATACTATGGCTACACCTTC. It is translated as CASSPRTGAPLYYGYTF.

The chain carries TRBV7-3 and TRBJ2-1; TRBD2 aligns across 7 bases. This CDR3 contains 15 residues. J lost 3 bases, V lost 5 bases, and 7 bases had no gene match. The germline gives CDR1 SGHTA, CDR2 FQGTGA. In DNA form, the CDR3 reads TGTGCCAGCAGCCCACTAGCGACTTACTACAATGAGCAGTTCTTC. As protein: CASSPLATYYNEQFF.

DNA of the CDR3: TGTGCCTGGACCGGTAGTGACGAGCAGTACTTC. It codes for CAWTGSDEQYF. This chain connects TRBV30 to TRBJ2-7; no reliable D call. CDR1 and CDR2 from the germline V gene are GTSNPN and SVGIG (reference sequence). The V end lost 4 bases, the J end lost 5 bases, and 9 bases lay between the germline ends. The CDR3 totals 11 residues. The full variable domain, its missing parts supplied by reference TRBV30 and TRBJ2-7, is SQTIHQWPATLVQPVGSPLSLECTVEGTSNPNLYWYRQAAGRGLQLLFYSVGIGQISSEVPQNLSASRPQDRQFILSSKKLLLSDSGFYLCAWTGSDEQYFGPGTRLTVT.

This clone was counted between two and nine times. The chain links TRBV4-3 to TRBJ2-7; 7 bases match TRBD1. The germline gives CDR1 LGHNA, CDR2 YSLEER. V lost 0 bases and J lost 2; bases outside the gene matches: 7. The CDR3 covers 16 residues. As DNA, the CDR3 is TGCGCCAGCAGCCAAGATAGGGACAGCTCAACCTACGAGCAGTACTTC. Translated: CASSQDRDSSTYEQYF.

This chain joins TRBV7-9 and TRBJ2-3; D gene uncertain. Trimming shortened V by 4 bases and J by 0 bases, and 11 bases separated the two germline ends. Germline V gives CDR1 SEHNR, CDR2 FQNEAQ (reference sequence). CDR3 length: 15 amino acids. CDR3 in amino acids: CASSWSTGSTDTQYF. For the CDR3, the DNA is TGTGCCAGCAGCTGGAGTACTGGTAGCACAGATACGCAGTATTTT.

The chain links TRBV30 to TRBJ2-7; D uncertain. With 2 bases removed from V and 0 bases from J, the gap between germline ends came to 17 bases. The CDR3 covers 16 residues. Germline V gene data show CDR1 as GTSNPN and CDR2 as SVGIG (reference sequence). CDR3 nucleotide sequence: TGTGCCTGGAGTATATCATACAAGTCAATCTCCTACGAGCAGTACTTC. It yields the protein CAWSISYKSISYEQYF.

The rearrangement joins TRBV7-3 to TRBJ2-2; TRBD2 is a possible D gene (6 bases). Germline CDR1 reads SGHTA; CDR2 reads FQGTGA. V was shortened by 5 bases and J by 0 bases, with 13 bases between the two germline ends. This CDR3 has 16 residues. The CDR3 is CASSARWGANTGELFF. The CDR3 nucleotides are TGTGCCAGCAGCGCTAGGTGGGGGGCGAACACCGGGGAGCTGTTTTTT.

The CDR3 sequence: CASRSIAGGLTGELFF. In DNA, the CDR3 is TGTGCCAGCAGGTCAATAGCGGGAGGCCTTACAGGGGAGCTGTTTTTT. The chain combines TRBV6-6 with TRBJ2-2; 10 bases align to TRBD2. The junction had 12 bases not matched to a gene; V was cut back by 6 bases and J by 8 bases. This CDR3 has 16 residues. Germline V lookup: CDR1 MNHNY, CDR2 SVGAGI (reference sequence).

This rearrangement joins TRBV7-2 to TRBJ2-4, with TRBD2 identical over 13 bases. Germline CDR1 and CDR2: SGHTA and FQGNSA. With 5 bases clipped from V and 3 bases from J, the junction kept 7 bases outside the gene matches. This CDR3 contains 17 residues. The CDR3 nucleotides read TGTGCCAGCAGCCGAGGGGGACTAGCGGGGATCAAAAACATTCAGTACTTC. It translates to CASSRGGLAGIKNIQYF.

The V and J genes are TRBV19 and TRBJ2-5; D unclear. The CDR3 totals 14 residues. V was pared by 2 bases and J by 5 bases, with 12 bases between. The germline V gene has CDR1 LNHDA and CDR2 SQIVND (reference sequence). The DNA for the CDR3 is TGTGCCAGTAGTATAAGTCCCCCCGGGGAGACCCAGTACTTC. The encoded protein is CASSISPPGETQYF.

This clone appeared a few times. The rearrangement joins TRBV12-5 to TRBJ2-7; D unresolved. Trimming took off 2 bases at V and 2 bases at J, with 10 bases between the two ends. CDR1 is LGHNT, CDR2 FRNRAP, per germline. The CDR3 sequence is 14 residues long. The CDR3 loop reads CASGLSGRPYEQYF. The DNA for the CDR3 is TGTGCTAGTGGTTTGTCAGGTCGGCCCTACGAGCAGTACTTC.

The rearrangement joins TRBV7-2 to TRBJ2-7; TRBD2 might be the D (6 bases). The CDR3 runs to 15 residues. V lost 5 bases to trimming and J lost 2 bases, with 16 bases between them. The germline V gene has CDR1 SGHTA and CDR2 FQGNSA. DNA of the CDR3: TGTGCCAGCAGCCGAGTAATAGCGGCCCCCTACGAGCAGTACTTC. Its protein is CASSRVIAAPYEQYF.

The chain carries TRBV29-1 and TRBJ2-1, with D perhaps matching TRBD1 (6 bases). Trimming pared 5 bases from V and 1 base from J, leaving 15 bases between. The CDR3 is 15 amino acids. The V gene's germline CDR1 is SQVTM and CDR2 ANQGSEA. The CDR3 DNA is TGCAGCGTTAACCGGGAAGACAGGTCCTACAATGAGCAGTTCTTC. It encodes CSVNREDRSYNEQFF.

The chain combines TRBV5-5 with TRBJ1-5; the D is unclear. The length of the CDR3 is 11 residues. Per the germline V gene, CDR1 is SGHKS and CDR2 is YYEKEE (reference sequence). The V end lost 6 bases, the J end lost 4 bases, and 5 bases lay between the germline ends. The CDR3: CASTVNQPQHF. In DNA form, the CDR3 reads TGTGCCAGCACCGTAAATCAGCCCCAGCATTTT.

This chain connects TRBV14 to TRBJ1-6, with TRBD1 matching over 8 bases. Germline V gene lookup returns CDR1 SGHDN and CDR2 FVKESK. CDR3 length: 15 residues. J lost 7 bases, V lost 4 bases, and 6 bases had no gene match. CDR3 residues: CASSRQGLPNSPLHF. DNA for the CDR3: TGTGCCAGCAGCCGACAGGGGCTACCGAATTCACCCCTCCACTTT.